Listed below are T cell receptor beta chains from one sample, sequenced in a study of T cells in Graves' hyperthyroidism and ophthalmopathy. TCRdb reprocessed the multiplex PCR reads with MiXCR, giving one entry per CDR3 protein. This sample has about 400,000 distinct CDR3 sequences, with over 12% found just once. The sequenced sample consisted of blood. These receptors all come from a man aged 50-59 years with Graves' ophthalmopathy. Both conserved end residues are part of each CDR3. D genes are given only for firm matches. Size values are once, few and many counts, or a class for expanded clones, and some rows have none.

TRBJ2-7 | TRBV29-1 | few | NA | 12 | CSVVVTSREQYF | TGCAGCGTTGTAGTGACTAGTCGCGAGCAGTACTTC
TRBJ2-1 | TRBV12-3/TRBV12-4 | once | NA | 12 | CASTDENNEQFF | TGTGCCAGCACCGACGAAAACAATGAGCAGTTCTTC
TRBJ1-2 | TRBV27 | many | NA | 13 | CASSDRATYGYTF | TGTGCCAGCAGTGACCGGGCCACCTATGGCTACACCTTC
TRBJ2-1 | TRBV18 | many | NA | 13 | CASSLTPYNEQFF | TGTGCCAGCTCACTGACCCCTTACAATGAGCAGTTCTTC
TRBJ2-1 | TRBV7-2 | many | NA | 14 | CASSPGHKYNEQFF | TGTGCCAGCAGCCCCGGACACAAGTACAATGAGCAGTTCTTC
TRBJ2-5 | TRBV15 | many | NA | 12 | CATSRDQETQYF | TGTGCCACCAGCCGGGACCAAGAGACCCAGTACTTC
TRBJ2-7 | TRBV6-1 | few | TRBD1 | 16 | CASYPKRGQSSYEQYF | TGTGCCAGCTACCCGAAAAGGGGACAGTCTTCCTACGAGCAGTACTTC
TRBJ2-1 | TRBV20-1 | many | NA | 15 | CSDQAGLSHYNEQFF | TGCAGTGATCAGGCGGGGCTTTCACATTACAATGAGCAGTTCTTC
TRBJ1-2 | TRBV28 | many | NA | 16 | CASSSRRLGGDEGYTF | TGTGCCAGCAGTTCCAGGCGCCTCGGGGGAGATGAGGGCTACACCTTC
TRBJ2-7 | TRBV13 | NA | NA | 11 | CASSLDKAQYF | TGTGCCAGCAGCTTAGATAAGGCGCAGTACTTC
TRBJ1-2 | TRBV6-7 | NA | TRBD1 | 20 | CASSYSCLLFGDRNNYGYTF | TGTGCCAGCAGTTACTCGTGTCTTCTGTTTGGGGACAGGAATAACTATGGCTACACCTTC
TRBJ2-6 | TRBV30 | many | NA | 14 | CAWSMDSGANVLTF | TGTGCCTGGAGTATGGATTCTGGGGCCAACGTCCTGACTTTC
TRBJ2-3 | TRBV7-9 | NA | NA | 13 | CASSLADRDTQYF | TGTGCCAGCAGCTTAGCCGACAGGGATACGCAGTATTTT
TRBJ2-7 | TRBV12-3/TRBV12-4 | few | NA | 17 | CASSLRGGRPTSYEQYF | TGTGCCAGCAGTTTACGAGGTGGTCGACCAACATCCTACGAGCAGTACTTC
TRBJ2-5 | TRBV12-3/TRBV12-4 | many | NA | 14 | CASSRIGDQETQYF | TGTGCCAGCAGCCGGATTGGGGACCAAGAGACCCAGTACTTC
TRBJ2-5 | TRBV28 | many | TRBD1 | 16 | CASSFIGTGIQETQYF | TGTGCCAGCAGTTTCATAGGGACAGGGATACAAGAGACCCAGTACTTC
TRBJ1-2 | TRBV6-1 | NA | TRBD1 | 11 | CASSQQGGYTF | TGTGCCAGCAGTCAACAGGGGGGCTACACCTTC
TRBJ1-2 | TRBV12-3/TRBV12-4 | many | NA | 12 | CASSLVEKGYTF | TGTGCCAGCAGTTTAGTAGAAAAAGGCTACACCTTC
TRBJ1-1 | TRBV28 | many | NA | 11 | CASEKNTEAFF | TGTGCCAGCGAGAAGAACACTGAAGCTTTCTTT
TRBJ2-7 | TRBV6-1 | many | TRBD2 | 17 | CASSGGLAEAGSYEQYF | TGTGCCAGCAGTGGAGGACTAGCGGAAGCAGGCTCCTACGAGCAGTACTTC
TRBJ2-1 | TRBV5-1 | many | TRBD2 | 14 | CASGSGSSYNEQFF | TGCGCCAGCGGAAGCGGGAGCTCCTACAATGAGCAGTTCTTC
TRBJ2-5 | TRBV3-1 | many | NA | 13 | CASRGTSFETQYF | TGTGCCAGCAGAGGGACGTCATTTGAGACCCAGTACTTC
TRBJ2-1 | TRBV11-2 | many | NA | 13 | CASSTRLDNEQFF | TGTGCCAGCAGTACCCGACTAGACAATGAGCAGTTCTTC
TRBJ2-7 | TRBV2 | many | TRBD2 | 13 | CASGTSTDHEQYF | TGTGCCAGCGGGACTAGCACGGACCACGAGCAGTACTTC
TRBJ2-7 | TRBV5-6 | few | NA | 14 | CASSRDLGGYEQYF | TGTGCCAGCAGCCGGGATCTCGGGGGCTACGAGCAGTACTTC
TRBJ2-1 | TRBV12-3/TRBV12-4 | many | TRBD2 | 12 | CASSFSGSEQFF | TGTGCCAGCAGTTTTAGCGGGAGCGAGCAGTTCTTC
TRBJ2-3 | TRBV12-3/TRBV12-4 | few | TRBD2 | 19 | CASSLRNFLAGARTDTQYF | TGTGCCAGCAGTTTAAGGAACTTCCTAGCGGGAGCCCGCACAGATACGCAGTATTTT
TRBJ2-2 | TRBV7-9 | many | NA | 13 | CASRVDRAGELFF | TGTGCCAGCAGGGTAGATCGAGCCGGGGAGCTGTTTTTT
TRBJ2-7 | TRBV20-1 | many | NA | 13 | CSAMETEPYEQYF | TGCAGTGCCATGGAAACGGAACCCTACGAGCAGTACTTC
TRBJ2-2 | TRBV6-1 | NA | NA | 17 | CASSEAHPLADTGELFF | TGTGCCAGCAGTGAAGCACACCCATTGGCCGACACCGGGGAGCTGTTTTTT
TRBJ1-1 | TRBV28 | many | NA | 16 | CASSLSSGAMNTEAFF | TGTGCCAGCAGTTTGTCATCAGGGGCCATGAACACTGAAGCTTTCTTT
TRBJ2-3 | TRBV25-1 | few | TRBD2 | 14 | CASSESSGSYTQYF | TGTGCCAGCAGTGAATCTAGCGGGAGCTATACGCAGTATTTT
TRBJ2-3 | TRBV12-3/TRBV12-4 | NA | NA | 15 | CASSKSRDPTDTQYF | TGTGCCAGCAGTAAAAGCAGGGATCCCACAGATACGCAGTATTTT
TRBJ1-1 | TRBV20-1 | many | NA | 13 | CSARSQGNTEAFF | TGCAGTGCCCGGAGCCAGGGAAACACTGAAGCTTTCTTT
TRBJ2-1 | TRBV11-1 | NA | TRBD2 | 17 | CASSRGTSGSPFNEQFF | TGCGCCAGCAGCCGCGGGACTAGCGGGAGTCCGTTTAATGAGCAGTTCTTC
TRBJ1-5 | TRBV6-1 | few | NA | 12 | CATLGGEKPQHF | TGTGCCACCCTTGGGGGGGAGAAGCCCCAGCATTTT
TRBJ1-2 | TRBV12-3/TRBV12-4 | many | TRBD1 | 19 | CASSLEVGTGDEVNYGYTF | TGTGCCAGCAGTCTAGAGGTCGGGACAGGGGACGAGGTGAACTATGGCTACACCTTC
TRBJ2-3 | TRBV5-1 | many | NA | 13 | CASSARATDTQYF | TGCGCCAGCAGCGCACGGGCCACAGATACGCAGTATTTT
TRBJ2-2 | TRBV28 | many | NA | 12 | CASRSNTGELFF | TGTGCCAGCAGATCGAACACCGGGGAGCTGTTTTTT
TRBJ1-2 | TRBV6-1 | NA | NA | 14 | CASSHSGTFYGYTF | TGTGCCAGCAGTCACTCCGGGACCTTCTATGGCTACACCTTC
TRBJ2-6 | TRBV2 | NA | TRBD1 | 14 | CASSTGDGANVLTF | TGTGCCAGCAGTACAGGGGATGGGGCCAACGTCCTGACTTTC
TRBJ2-1 | TRBV10-3 | once | TRBD2 | 17 | CAIAGSGSGRSYNEQFF | TGTGCCATCGCTGGTAGCGGGAGTGGTCGCTCGTACAATGAGCAGTTCTTC
TRBJ1-1 | TRBV18 | many | NA | 13 | CASSEASNTEAFF | TGTGCCAGCTCAGAGGCGTCGAACACTGAAGCTTTCTTT
TRBJ2-5 | TRBV20-1 | NA | TRBD2 | 17 | CSATSHWTSGRAETQYF | TGCAGTGCTACCTCACACTGGACTAGCGGGAGGGCCGAGACCCAGTACTTC
TRBJ2-1 | TRBV28 | many | NA | 14 | CASSLEWRHNEQFF | TGTGCCAGCAGTTTAGAGTGGCGGCACAATGAGCAGTTCTTC
TRBJ2-7 | TRBV7-6 | few | NA | 19 | CASSSLYRGGQGGGDEQYF | TGTGCCAGCAGCTCCCTATATCGTGGGGGGCAGGGTGGAGGGGATGAGCAGTACTTC
TRBJ2-3 | TRBV5-4 | NA | TRBD2 | 15 | CASSFGTSGADTQYF | TGTGCCAGCAGCTTTGGGACTAGCGGTGCAGATACGCAGTATTTT